Listed here are 27 T cell receptor beta chains from one sample, sequenced in a study of cytomegalovirus exposure and HLA in healthy donors. Vbeta (60) and Jbeta (13) primers were used in the PCR. Assay used: immunoSEQ multiplex PCR; TCRdb lists only in-frame clones, some missing. Of about 230,000 clones listed, approximately 78% are singletons. Sequencing was done on a sample of PBMCs. The receptors here all came from a boy aged 5-17 years in good health and CMV-seronegative.

This chain joins TRBV4-2 and TRBJ2-3, with TRBD2 matching 15 bases. Germline V lookup: CDR1 LGHNA, CDR2 YNFKEQ. This CDR3 is 17 amino acids long. Losses at the gene ends were 4 bases for V and 7 bases for J; bases not matched to a gene: 9. The DNA of the CDR3 is TGTGCCAGCAGCCTTGGGACTAGCGGGAGGCCGCCGAATACGCAGTATTTT. As protein: CASSLGTSGRPPNTQYF.

The chain is built from TRBV7-9 and TRBJ2-5; D is uncertain. V lost 5 bases and J 5 bases, leaving 9 bases between the germline ends. Germline CDR1 SEHNR, CDR2 FQNEAQ (reference sequence). CDR3 length: 12 amino acids. DNA of the CDR3: TGTGCCAGCAGCGCACAGTGGGAGACCCAGTACTTC. As protein: CASSAQWETQYF.

J is TRBJ2-1 and V is TRBV5-1; D uncertain. Germline CDR1 SGHRS, CDR2 YFSETQ. Trimming shortened V by 0 bases and J by 0 bases, and 7 bases separated the two germline ends. The length of the CDR3 is 15 residues. CDR3 in amino acids: CASSLGLTSYNEQFF. CDR3 DNA sequence: TGCGCCAGCAGCTTGGGACTTACCTCCTACAATGAGCAGTTCTTC.

This sequence joins TRBV19 and TRBJ1-4, with 7 bases aligning to TRBD1. Trimming cost V 5 bases and J 7 bases; bases outside gene matches: 4. CDR3 length: 13 amino acids. Per germline, CDR1 LNHDA and CDR2 SQIVND (reference sequence). The CDR3 nucleotides are TGTGCCAGTAGTGTACAGGGGCGTGAAAAACTGTTTTTT. Its translation is CASSVQGREKLFF.

V usage is TRBV5-4 and J usage is TRBJ2-7; tentative D call: TRBD2 (6 bases). CDR1 SGHNT and CDR2 YYREEE come from the germline V gene (reference sequence). CDR3 size: 14 residues. Trimming left V 4 bases short and J 2 bases short, with 13 bases between. CDR3 loop: CASSHGGTAYEQYF. The CDR3 nucleotides are TGTGCCAGCAGCCATGGGGGGACTGCCTACGAGCAGTACTTC.

This chain uses TRBV6-5 with TRBJ2-1; 8 bases are a match to TRBD2. J gave up 5 bases and V 6 bases, and 3 bases lay outside the gene matches. This CDR3 spans 13 amino acids. From germline, CDR1 is MNHEY and CDR2 SVGAGI. The CDR3 DNA reads TGTGCCAGCAGCGGGAGGGCGGACAATGAGCAGTTCTTC. Translated: CASSGRADNEQFF.

Only a few counts were recorded for this clone. The chain employs TRBV7-8 and TRBJ2-7; D is perhaps TRBD1 (5 bases). V was cut by 1 base and J by 6 bases, with 16 bases left in between. This CDR3 is 15 amino acids long. Looked up from germline, CDR1 is SGHVS and CDR2 is FQNEAQ. Here the CDR3 reads CASSLGPGSRGEQYF. The DNA of the CDR3 is TGTGCCAGCAGCTTAGGCCCAGGCTCTAGGGGCGAGCAGTACTTC.

This chain uses TRBV6-1 with TRBJ2-3, with 14 bases matching TRBD2. Germline CDR1 MNHNS, CDR2 SASEGT. Trimming removed 7 bases from V and 8 bases from J; junction bases left unmatched: 8. The CDR3 extends over 15 amino acids. DNA of the CDR3: TGTGCCAGCACCCGGGGGACTAGCGGGGGCCCTACGCAGTATTTT. Its translation: CASTRGTSGGPTQYF.

V and J are TRBV12-1 and TRBJ1-4; the D call TRBD1 from the table was never checked on the DNA. TRBV12-1 is given as a pseudogene. The CDR3 spans 18 residues. The DNA of the CDR3 is TGTGCCAGCAGTCAAACTCCCCGGGGACAGGACGGCCACGGAAAACTGTTTTTT. This translates into CASSQTPRGQDGHGKLFF.

The CDR3: CASSRGLAGLTDTQYF. The CDR3 DNA follows: TGTGCCAGCAGCCGAGGACTAGCGGGGCTCACAGATACGCAGTATTTT. The chain joins TRBV5-4 to TRBJ2-3; the match to TRBD2 covers 12 bases. Germline CDR1 reads SGHNT; CDR2 reads YYREEE (reference sequence). CDR3 length: 16 residues. V trimming: 4 bases; J trimming: 2 bases; junction bases outside the gene matches: 5.

This clone occurred once. The rearrangement joins TRBV6-5 to TRBJ1-1; 7 bases map to TRBD1. V trimming: 6 bases; J trimming: 3 bases; junction bases outside the gene matches: 4. The CDR3 consists of 13 residues. Germline CDR1 and CDR2: MNHEY and SVGAGI. The CDR3 here is CASRRDSYTEAFF. The CDR3 DNA follows: TGTGCCAGCAGACGGGACAGCTACACTGAAGCTTTCTTT.

The V gene is TRBV14, the J gene TRBJ1-3, with D unresolved. The CDR3 loop spans 16 amino acids. V lost 4 bases and J lost 2, with 15 bases in between. Germline CDR1 SGHDN, CDR2 FVKESK. The CDR3 coding sequence is TGTGCCAGCAGCCCTGTCGGGTCCCTCCCTGGAAACACCATATATTTT. This translates into CASSPVGSLPGNTIYF. The variable domain in full, with the rest retrieved from reference TRBV14 and TRBJ1-3, is EAGVTQFPSHSVIEKGQTVTLRCDPISGHDNLYWYRRVMGKEIKFLLHFVKESKQDESGMPNNRFLAERTGGTYSTLKVQPAELEDSGVYFCASSPVGSLPGNTIYFGEGSWLTVV.

This rearrangement joins TRBV7-8 to TRBJ2-1; 7 positions agree with TRBD2. The V segment lost 1 base and the J segment 1 base; nucleotides outside the gene matches: 4. The germline CDR1 and CDR2 sequences are SGHVS and FQNEAQ. This CDR3 region has 16 residues. CDR3 DNA: TGTGCCAGCAGCTTAGTACCGGGACTATCCTACAATGAGCAGTTCTTC. It yields the protein CASSLVPGLSYNEQFF.

The J gene is TRBJ1-1, the V gene TRBV19; a weak D match, TRBD1 (5 bases). The CDR3 sequence is 13 residues long. CDR1 and CDR2 (germline): LNHDA, SQIVND (reference sequence). V was pared by 6 bases and J by 2 bases, with 10 bases between. CDR3 in amino acids: CASSRAVNTEAFF. CDR3 DNA: TGTGCCAGTAGCAGGGCAGTCAACACTGAAGCTTTCTTT.

The chain is built from TRBV7-8 and TRBJ2-1, with TRBD1 identical over 9 bases. J gave up 8 bases and V 3 bases, and 11 bases lay outside the gene matches. Germline V gene data show CDR1 as SGHVS and CDR2 as FQNEAQ. This CDR3 region has 16 residues. CDR3 amino acids: CASSFARGDRVHEQFF. CDR3 bases: TGTGCCAGCAGCTTTGCCCGGGGGGACAGGGTGCATGAGCAGTTCTTC.

The gene calls are TRBV7-8 and TRBJ1-2; TRBD1 aligns across 7 bases. The CDR3 runs 13 residues. CDR1 and CDR2 from the germline V gene are SGHVS and FQNEAQ. The V segment lost 5 bases and the J segment 8 bases; nucleotides outside the gene matches: 8. This CDR3 is CASSRDSGNGYTF. The CDR3 DNA is TGTGCCAGCAGCCGGGACAGTGGAAACGGCTACACCTTC.

V and J are TRBV4-1 and TRBJ1-1; D not certain. Looked up from germline, CDR1 is MGHRA and CDR2 is YSYEKL. V was shortened by 2 bases and J by 1 base, with 14 bases between the two germline ends. The CDR3 is made up of 16 amino acids. The DNA of the CDR3 is TGCGCCAGCAGCCAACCAAGTAGGCGGGGGAACACTGAAGCTTTCTTT. Its translation: CASSQPSRRGNTEAFF.

The sample holds a few counts of this clone. The chain joins TRBV6-5 to TRBJ2-7, with a weak D call TRBD1 (6 bases). Germline CDR1 MNHEY, CDR2 SVGAGI. V dropped 0 bases and J dropped 2 bases, with 11 bases sitting between them. This CDR3 is built from 15 residues. CDR3 nucleotide sequence: TGTGCCAGCAGTTACTCATCAGGGGAAACCTACGAGCAGTACTTC. Its translation: CASSYSSGETYEQYF.

This clone was observed once. This chain uses TRBV6-1 with TRBJ2-7, with TRBD2 matching 11 bases. The trim removed 6 bases at V and 2 bases at J, leaving 6 bases unmatched. The CDR3 spans 15 residues. Germline V gene sequence: CDR1 MNHNS, CDR2 SASEGT. As DNA, the CDR3 is TGTGCCAGCAGCCACTTAGCGGGGGGGGCCTACGAGCAGTACTTC. The encoded protein is CASSHLAGGAYEQYF.

The chain uses TRBV21-1 and TRBJ2-7; no check of the table's D call, TRBD1, against the DNA was made. TRBV21-1 is a documented pseudogene. The CDR3 extends over 13 amino acids. CDR3 DNA: TGTGCCAGCACTACGACAGGGAACGACGAGCAGTACTTC. Translated: CASTTTGNDEQYF.

The chain couples TRBV6-1 to TRBJ2-5; D is unresolved. The CDR3 sequence is 13 residues long. Trimming cost V 8 bases and J 2 bases, with 12 bases left between them. The germline V gene encodes CDR1 MNHNS and CDR2 SASEGT. CDR3 region: CASSEQIQETQYF. DNA of the CDR3: TGTGCCAGCTCGGAACAGATTCAAGAGACCCAGTACTTC.

The sample holds a few counts of this clone. The genes are TRBV5-4 and TRBJ1-1, with D possibly being TRBD1 (5 bases). Per the germline V gene, CDR1 is SGHNT and CDR2 is YYREEE (reference sequence). Trimming took off 3 bases at V and 0 bases at J, with 6 bases between the two ends. The CDR3 totals 13 residues. The CDR3 bases are TGTGCCAGCAGCTCGACAGTGAACACTGAAGCTTTCTTT. Protein: CASSSTVNTEAFF.

CDR3 nucleotide sequence: TGTGCCACCAGCCGGGGAGTGGCGGCCGGAAACACCATATATTTT. It encodes CATSRGVAAGNTIYF. This chain connects TRBV15 to TRBJ1-3; unclear D gene. The CDR3 has 15 amino acids. With 5 bases removed from V and 4 bases from J, the gap between germline ends came to 15 bases. Germline CDR1 LNHNV, CDR2 YYDKDF (reference sequence).

The chain carries TRBV19 and TRBJ2-3; D might be TRBD2 (6 bases). Germline assignment: CDR1 LNHDA and CDR2 SQIVND (reference sequence). Between the trimmed V and J ends, which lost 1 base and 1 base, there was a span of 9 bases. The CDR3 covers 15 residues. As DNA, the CDR3 is TGTGCCAGTAGTATAGCGTCTAGCGGCACAGATACGCAGTATTTT. Its translation: CASSIASSGTDTQYF.

The rearrangement uses TRBV7-9 and TRBJ1-6; 9 nucleotides match TRBD1. Trimming took 0 bases from V and 7 from J; bases not matched to a gene: 13. CDR1 and CDR2 from the germline V gene are SEHNR and FQNEAQ (reference sequence). The CDR3 length is 19 residues. The CDR3 sequence: CASSLAAYWGQGGNSPLHF. DNA of the CDR3: TGTGCCAGCAGCTTAGCAGCGTACTGGGGACAGGGTGGCAATTCACCCCTCCACTTT. Full variable domain (remainder filled in from reference TRBV7-9 and TRBJ1-6): DTGVSQNPRHKITKRGQNVTFRCDPISEHNRLYWYRQTLGQGPEFLTYFQNEAQLEKSRLLSDRFSAERPKGSFSTLEIQRTEQGDSAMYLCASSLAAYWGQGGNSPLHFGNGTRLTVT.

The chain joins TRBV19 to TRBJ1-1; the D gene is possibly TRBD1 (6 bases). CDR3 length equals 14 residues. V was cut by 3 bases and J by 5 bases, with 13 bases left in between. Germline CDR1 reads LNHDA; CDR2 reads SQIVND (reference sequence). The CDR3 region is CASSMAFRGTEAFF. In DNA, the CDR3 is TGTGCCAGTAGTATGGCTTTCAGGGGTACTGAAGCTTTCTTT.

This rearrangement joins TRBV5-1 to TRBJ2-7; 9 bases are a match to TRBD2. The CDR3 contains 19 residues. With 3 bases clipped from V and 2 bases from J, the junction kept 18 bases outside the gene matches. The germline V gene encodes CDR1 SGHRS and CDR2 YFSETQ. Here the CDR3 reads CASSSLFNSGSPAAYEQYF. CDR3 sequence (DNA): TGCGCCAGCAGCTCCCTATTTAATAGCGGGAGCCCCGCGGCCTACGAGCAGTACTTC. The whole variable domain, filled in from reference TRBV5-1 and TRBJ2-7, reads KAGVTQTPRYLIKTRGQQVTLSCSPISGHRSVSWYQQTPGQGLQFLFEYFSETQRNKGNFPGRFSGRQFSNSRSEMNVSTLELGDSALYLCASSSLFNSGSPAAYEQYFGPGTRLTVT.